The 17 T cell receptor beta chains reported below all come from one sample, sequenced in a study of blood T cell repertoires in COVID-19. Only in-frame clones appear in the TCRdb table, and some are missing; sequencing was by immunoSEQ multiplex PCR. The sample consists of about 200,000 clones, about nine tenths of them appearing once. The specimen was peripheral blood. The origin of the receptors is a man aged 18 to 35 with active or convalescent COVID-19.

CDR3 nucleotide sequence: TGCGCCAGCAGCTTGGAGGGACAGGGGATTGGTACTGAAGCTTTCTTT. Its translation is CASSLEGQGIGTEAFF. The chain employs TRBV5-1 and TRBJ1-1; 10 nucleotides line up with TRBD1. The CDR3 length is 16 residues. Trimming cost V 0 bases and J 5 bases; bases outside gene matches: 7. The germline CDR1 and CDR2 sequences are SGHRS and YFSETQ.

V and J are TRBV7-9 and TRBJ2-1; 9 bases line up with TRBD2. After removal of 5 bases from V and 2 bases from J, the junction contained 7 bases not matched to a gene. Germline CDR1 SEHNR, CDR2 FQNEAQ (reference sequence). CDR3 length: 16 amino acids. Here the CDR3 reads CASSAKTSGTYNEQFF. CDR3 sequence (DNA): TGTGCCAGCAGCGCAAAGACTAGCGGAACCTACAATGAGCAGTTCTTC.

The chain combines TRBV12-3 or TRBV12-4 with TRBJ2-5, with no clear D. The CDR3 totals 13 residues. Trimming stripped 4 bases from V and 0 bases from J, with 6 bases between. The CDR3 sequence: CASSSSDQETQYF. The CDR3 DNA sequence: TGTGCCAGCAGTTCCTCGGACCAAGAGACCCAGTACTTC.

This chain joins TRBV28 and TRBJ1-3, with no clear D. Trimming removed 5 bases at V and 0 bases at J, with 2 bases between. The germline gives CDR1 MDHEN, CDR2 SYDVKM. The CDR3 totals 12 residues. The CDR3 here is CASSRSGNTIYF. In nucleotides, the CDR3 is TGTGCCAGCAGTCGCTCTGGAAACACCATATATTTT.

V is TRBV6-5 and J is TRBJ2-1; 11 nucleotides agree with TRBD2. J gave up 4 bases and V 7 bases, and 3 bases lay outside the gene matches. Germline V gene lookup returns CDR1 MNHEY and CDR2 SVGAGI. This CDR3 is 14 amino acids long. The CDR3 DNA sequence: TGTGCCAGCACTTGGACTAGCGGGTACAATGAGCAGTTCTTC. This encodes CASTWTSGYNEQFF.

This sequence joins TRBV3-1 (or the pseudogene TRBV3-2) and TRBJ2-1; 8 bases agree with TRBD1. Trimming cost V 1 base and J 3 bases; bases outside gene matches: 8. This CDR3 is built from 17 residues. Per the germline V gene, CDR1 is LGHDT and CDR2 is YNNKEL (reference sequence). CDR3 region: CASSQGLTDRDYNEQFF. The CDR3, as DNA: TGTGCCAGCAGCCAAGGTTTAACGGACAGGGACTACAATGAGCAGTTCTTC.

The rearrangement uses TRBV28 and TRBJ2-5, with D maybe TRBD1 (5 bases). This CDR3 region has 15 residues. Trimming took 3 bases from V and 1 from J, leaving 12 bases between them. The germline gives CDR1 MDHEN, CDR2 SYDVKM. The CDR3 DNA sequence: TGTGCCAGCAGTTTGTTTCAGGGATCCCAAGAGACCCAGTACTTC. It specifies CASSLFQGSQETQYF.

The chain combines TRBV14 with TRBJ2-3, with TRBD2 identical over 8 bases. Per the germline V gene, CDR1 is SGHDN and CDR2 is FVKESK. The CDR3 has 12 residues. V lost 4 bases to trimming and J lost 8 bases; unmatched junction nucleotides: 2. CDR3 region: CASSPGTSTQYF. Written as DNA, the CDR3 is TGTGCCAGCAGCCCCGGGACTAGTACGCAGTATTTT.

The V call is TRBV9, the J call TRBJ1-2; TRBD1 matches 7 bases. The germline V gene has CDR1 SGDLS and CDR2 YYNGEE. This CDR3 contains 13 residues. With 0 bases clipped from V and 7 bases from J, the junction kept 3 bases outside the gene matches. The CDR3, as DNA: TGTGCCAGCAGCGTAGAGGGGGCGCTTGGCTACACCTTC. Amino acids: CASSVEGALGYTF. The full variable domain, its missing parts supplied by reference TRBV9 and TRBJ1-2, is DSGVTQTPKHLITATGQRVTLRCSPRSGDLSVYWYQQSLDQGLQFLIQYYNGEERAKGNILERFSAQQFPDLHSELNLSSLELGDSALYFCASSVEGALGYTFGSGTRLTVV.

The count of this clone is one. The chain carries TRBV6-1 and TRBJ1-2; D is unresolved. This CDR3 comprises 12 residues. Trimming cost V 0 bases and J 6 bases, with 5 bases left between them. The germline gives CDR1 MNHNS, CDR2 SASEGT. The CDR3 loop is CASSEAENGYTF. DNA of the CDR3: TGTGCCAGCAGTGAAGCGGAGAATGGCTACACCTTC.

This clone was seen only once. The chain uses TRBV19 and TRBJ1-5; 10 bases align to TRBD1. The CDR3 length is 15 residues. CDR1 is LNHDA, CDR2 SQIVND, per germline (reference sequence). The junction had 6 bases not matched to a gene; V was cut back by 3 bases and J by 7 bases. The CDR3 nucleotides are TGTGCCAGTAGTATCAGGGACAGGGGTTTGCAGCCCCAGCATTTT. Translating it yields CASSIRDRGLQPQHF.

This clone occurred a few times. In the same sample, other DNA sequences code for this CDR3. CDR3 bases: TGTGCCAGCAGCTCGTTGACAGGGTGGGCCACTGAAGCTTTCTTT. Encoded protein: CASSSLTGWATEAFF. The rearrangement uses TRBV11-2 and TRBJ1-1, with 7 bases aligning to TRBD1. V dropped 4 bases and J dropped 4; count of bases not matched to a gene: 9. Germline V gene sequence: CDR1 SGHAT, CDR2 FQNNGV. The CDR3 runs 15 residues.

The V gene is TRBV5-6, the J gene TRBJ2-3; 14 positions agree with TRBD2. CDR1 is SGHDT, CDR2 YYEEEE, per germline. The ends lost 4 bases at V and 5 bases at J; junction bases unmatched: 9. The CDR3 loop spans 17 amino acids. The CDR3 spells CASSGQGLAGVLDTQYF. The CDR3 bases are TGTGCCAGCAGCGGCCAGGGACTAGCGGGAGTCTTAGATACGCAGTATTTT.

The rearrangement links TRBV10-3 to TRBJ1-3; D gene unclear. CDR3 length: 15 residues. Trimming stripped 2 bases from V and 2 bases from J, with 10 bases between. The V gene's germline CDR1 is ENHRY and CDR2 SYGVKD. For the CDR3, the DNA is TGTGCCATCAGTGAGGCCACAGCCGCTGGAAACACCATATATTTT. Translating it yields CAISEATAAGNTIYF.

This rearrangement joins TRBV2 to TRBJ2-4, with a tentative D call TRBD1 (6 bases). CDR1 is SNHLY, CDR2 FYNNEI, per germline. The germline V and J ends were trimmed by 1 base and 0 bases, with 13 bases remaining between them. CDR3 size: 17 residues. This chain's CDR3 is CASSEEGHALAKNIQYF. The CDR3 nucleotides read TGTGCCAGCAGTGAAGAGGGACACGCCCTAGCCAAAAACATTCAGTACTTC. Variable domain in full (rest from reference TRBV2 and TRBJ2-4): EPEVTQTPSHQVTQMGQEVILRCVPISNHLYFYWYRQILGQKVEFLVSFYNNEISEKSEIFDDQFSVERPDGSNFTLKIRSTKLEDSAMYFCASSEEGHALAKNIQYFGAGTRLSVL.

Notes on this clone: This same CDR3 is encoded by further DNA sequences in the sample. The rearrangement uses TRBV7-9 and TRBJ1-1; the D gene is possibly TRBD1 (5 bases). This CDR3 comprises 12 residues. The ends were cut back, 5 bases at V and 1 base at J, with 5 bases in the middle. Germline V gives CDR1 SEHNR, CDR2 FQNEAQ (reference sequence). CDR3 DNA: TGTGCCAGCAGCGGACAGAACACTGAAGCTTTCTTT. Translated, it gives CASSGQNTEAFF.

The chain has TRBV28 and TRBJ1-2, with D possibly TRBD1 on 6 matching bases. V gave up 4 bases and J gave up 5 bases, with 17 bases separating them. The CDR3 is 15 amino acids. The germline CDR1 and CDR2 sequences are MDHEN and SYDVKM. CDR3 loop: CASSSGPGATYGYTF. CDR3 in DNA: TGTGCCAGCAGTTCGGGACCAGGGGCGACATATGGCTACACCTTC.